The entry that follows covers one T cell receptor beta chain sequence. Data came from immunoSEQ multiplex PCR; TCRdb stores just in-frame clones and leaves some out. The table records over 70,000 clones, roughly three quarters of them present only once. The data derive from a study of OX40 agonist ivuxolimab in advanced cancers. Across the study: Ivuxolimab is a fully human IgG2 antibody that activates OX40 (CD134).

Patients who had autoimmune disease history or got systemic immunosuppression were left out. This CDR3 spans 17 amino acids. With 2 bases removed from V and 0 bases from J, the gap between germline ends came to 15 bases. Germline V lookup: CDR1 SGHRS, CDR2 YFSETQ. The chain links TRBV5-1 to TRBJ2-1, with TRBD2 as a possible D gene (5 bases). The sequence came from an adult with an advanced solid tumor such as melanoma, head and neck, liver or kidney cancer. The material was CD4+ or CD8+ T cells sorted from blood, obtained in a trial of the OX40 agonist ivuxolimab. CDR3 sequence: CASSLGSPGSSYNEQFF. The CDR3 DNA follows: TGCGCCAGCAGCTTAGGGAGCCCGGGGAGCTCCTACAATGAGCAGTTCTTC. The whole variable domain, remainder taken from reference TRBV5-1 and TRBJ2-1, is KAGVTQTPRYLIKTRGQQVTLSCSPISGHRSVSWYQQTPGQGLQFLFEYFSETQRNKGNFPGRFSGRQFSNSRSEMNVSTLELGDSALYLCASSLGSPGSSYNEQFFGPGTRLTVL.